This T cell receptor beta chain was identified in a study of T cells expressing NK-cell markers. Turning to the study itself: HCMV seropositivity characterized seven of the eight sequenced donors, and seronegativity one.

Remarks on this clonotype: The antigen remains undetermined.

TCRdb reanalyzed the 5' RACE reads and collapses them to one entry per CDR3 protein, without DNA. The sample totals 400,000 to 550,000 distinct CDR3 sequences. Germline CDR1 reads DFQATT; CDR2 reads SNEGSKA (reference sequence). The CDR3 loop spans 15 amino acids. The study's findings and limits: These same clonotypes (in a handful of donors) also led the CD3+CD56-NKG2C+ fraction.

This TCR derives from a woman between 18 and 70 years old in good health. The chain links TRBV20-1 to TRBJ2-2; absent DNA, TCRdb's TRBD1 call cannot be checked. Input material: blood T cells: a sorted CD56 or NKG2C T cell subset, CD4+ or CD8+ T cells, or bulk PBMC T cells (not recorded which). CDR3 loop: CSASGDRPVSGELFF.